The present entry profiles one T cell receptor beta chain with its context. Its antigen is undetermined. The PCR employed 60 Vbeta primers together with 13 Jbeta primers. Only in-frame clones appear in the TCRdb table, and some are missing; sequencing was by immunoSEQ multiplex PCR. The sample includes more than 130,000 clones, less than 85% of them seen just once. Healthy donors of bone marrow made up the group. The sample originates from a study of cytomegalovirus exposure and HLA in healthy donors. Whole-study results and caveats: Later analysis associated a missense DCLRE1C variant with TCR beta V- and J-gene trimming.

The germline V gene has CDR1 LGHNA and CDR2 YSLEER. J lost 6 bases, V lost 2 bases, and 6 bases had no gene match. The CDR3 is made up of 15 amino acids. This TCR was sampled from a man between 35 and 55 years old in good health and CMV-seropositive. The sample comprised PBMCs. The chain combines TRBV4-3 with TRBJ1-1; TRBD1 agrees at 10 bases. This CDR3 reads CASSQFRQGAPEAFF. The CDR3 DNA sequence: TGCGCCAGCAGCCAATTCAGACAGGGGGCCCCTGAAGCTTTCTTT.